This T cell receptor beta chain emerged from a study of metastatic and nonmetastatic thyroid tumors. As for the study in general: Repertoires from malignant and benign thyroid patients were compared across blood and tumor or nodule tissue.

Trimming removed 3 bases from V and 8 bases from J, with 19 bases in between. The CDR3 is made up of 15 amino acids. Germline V gene data show CDR1 as KGHSH and CDR2 as LQKENI. All patients were untreated before thyroid surgery. This clone was detected ten times or more. Original handling: CDR3 differences across clinicopathological groups were used to build a distant-metastasis classifier for papillary thyroid cancer. MiXCR reprocessed the PCR reads for TCRdb. These V and J calls derive from TCRdb rather than the authors' analysis. The sample shows 20,000 to 25,000 clones, 20% to 25% of them seen only once.

Source material: adjacent normal tissue. The chain combines TRBV18 with TRBJ1-1, with unresolved D. The source of this sequence is a female donor with papillary thyroid cancer or a benign thyroid nodule (not recorded which). Some clones in this sample may be carry-over from other donors' samples. The chain's CDR3 is CASSPLEGRRLEAFF. For the CDR3, the DNA is TGTGCCAGCTCACCGCTCGAGGGCCGCCGTTTGGAAGCTTTCTTT.